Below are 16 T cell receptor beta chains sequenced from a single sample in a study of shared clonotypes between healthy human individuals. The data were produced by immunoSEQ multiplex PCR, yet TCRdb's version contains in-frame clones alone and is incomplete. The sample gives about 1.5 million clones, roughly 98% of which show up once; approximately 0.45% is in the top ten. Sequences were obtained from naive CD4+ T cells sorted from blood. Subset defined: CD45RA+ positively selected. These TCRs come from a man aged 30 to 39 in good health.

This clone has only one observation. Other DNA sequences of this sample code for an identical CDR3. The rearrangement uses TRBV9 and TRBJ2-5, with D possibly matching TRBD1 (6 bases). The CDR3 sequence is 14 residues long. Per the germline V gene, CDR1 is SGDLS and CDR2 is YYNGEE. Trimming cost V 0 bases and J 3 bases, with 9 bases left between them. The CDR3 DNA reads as TGTGCCAGCAGCGTAGGGCAGGGGAAAGAGACCCAGTACTTC. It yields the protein CASSVGQGKETQYF.

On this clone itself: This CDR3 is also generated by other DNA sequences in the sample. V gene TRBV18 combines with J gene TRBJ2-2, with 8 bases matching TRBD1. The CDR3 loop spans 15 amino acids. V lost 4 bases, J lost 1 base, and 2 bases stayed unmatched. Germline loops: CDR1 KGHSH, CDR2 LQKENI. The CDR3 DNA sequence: TGTGCCAGCTCACTACAGGGGGTGAACACCGGGGAGCTGTTTTTT. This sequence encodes CASSLQGVNTGELFF. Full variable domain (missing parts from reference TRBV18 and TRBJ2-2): NAGVMQNPRHLVRRRGQEARLRCSPMKGHSHVYWYRQLPEEGLKFMVYLQKENIIDESGMPKERFSAEFPKEGPSILRIQQVVRGDSAAYFCASSLQGVNTGELFFGEGSRLTVL.

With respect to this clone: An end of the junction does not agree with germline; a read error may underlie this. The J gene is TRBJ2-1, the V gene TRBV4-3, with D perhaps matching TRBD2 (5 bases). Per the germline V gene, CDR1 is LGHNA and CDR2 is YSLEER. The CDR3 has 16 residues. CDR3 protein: CASSKESGPPYNEQFF. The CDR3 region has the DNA TGCGCCAGCAGCAAAGAGAGCGGTCCTCCGTACAATGAGCAGTTCTTC.

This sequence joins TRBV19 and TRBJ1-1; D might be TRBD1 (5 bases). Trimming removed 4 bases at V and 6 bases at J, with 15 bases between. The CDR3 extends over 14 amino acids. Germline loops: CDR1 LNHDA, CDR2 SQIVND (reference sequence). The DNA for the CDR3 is TGTGCCAGTAGTACCGCGTCAGGGAGCCCTGAAGCTTTCTTT. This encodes CASSTASGSPEAFF. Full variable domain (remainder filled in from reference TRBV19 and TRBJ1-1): DGGITQSPKYLFRKEGQNVTLSCEQNLNHDAMYWYRQDPGQGLRLIYYSQIVNDFQKGDIAEGYSVSREKKESFPLTVTSAQKNPTAFYLCASSTASGSPEAFFGQGTRLTVV.

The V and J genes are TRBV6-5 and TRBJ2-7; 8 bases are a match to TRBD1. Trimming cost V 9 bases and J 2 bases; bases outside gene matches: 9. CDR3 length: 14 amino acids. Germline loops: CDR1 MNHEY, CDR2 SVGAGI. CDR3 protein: CASWTRDRTYEQYF. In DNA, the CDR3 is TGTGCCAGTTGGACCCGGGACAGGACCTACGAGCAGTACTTC.

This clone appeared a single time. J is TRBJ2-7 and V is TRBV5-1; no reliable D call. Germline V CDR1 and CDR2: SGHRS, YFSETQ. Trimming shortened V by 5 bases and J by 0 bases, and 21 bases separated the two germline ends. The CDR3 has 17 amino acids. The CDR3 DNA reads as TGCGCCAGCAGTTACGGAACCCTTATTAAGGACTCCTACGAGCAGTACTTC. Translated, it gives CASSYGTLIKDSYEQYF.

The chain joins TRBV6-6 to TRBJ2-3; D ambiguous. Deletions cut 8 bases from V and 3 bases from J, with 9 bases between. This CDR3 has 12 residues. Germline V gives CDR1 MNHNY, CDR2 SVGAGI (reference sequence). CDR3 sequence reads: CASAGRTDTQYF. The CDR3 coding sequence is TGTGCCAGCGCCGGTCGAACAGATACGCAGTATTTT.

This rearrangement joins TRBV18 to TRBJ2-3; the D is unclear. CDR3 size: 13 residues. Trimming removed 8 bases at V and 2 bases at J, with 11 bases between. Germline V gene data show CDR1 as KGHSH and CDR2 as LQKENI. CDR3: CASTIPITDTQYF. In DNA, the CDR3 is TGTGCCAGCACAATTCCTATCACAGATACGCAGTATTTT.

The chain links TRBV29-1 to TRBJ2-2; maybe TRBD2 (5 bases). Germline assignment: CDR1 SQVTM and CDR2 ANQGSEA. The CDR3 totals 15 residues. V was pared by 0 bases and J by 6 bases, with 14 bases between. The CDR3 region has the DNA TGCAGCGTTGAAGAGGGCCCCGTCGGGGCCGGGGAGCTGTTTTTT. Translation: CSVEEGPVGAGELFF.

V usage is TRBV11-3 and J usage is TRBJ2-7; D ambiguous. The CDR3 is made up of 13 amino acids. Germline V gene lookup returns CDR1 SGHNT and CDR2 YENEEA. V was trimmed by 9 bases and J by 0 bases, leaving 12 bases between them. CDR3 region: CASPVSPSYEQYF. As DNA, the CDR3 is TGTGCCAGTCCGGTTTCACCCTCCTACGAGCAGTACTTC.

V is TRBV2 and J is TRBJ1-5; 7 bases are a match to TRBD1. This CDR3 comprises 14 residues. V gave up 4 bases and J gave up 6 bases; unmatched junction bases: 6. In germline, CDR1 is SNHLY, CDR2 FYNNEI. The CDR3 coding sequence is TGTGCCAGCAGTGTAGACAGGGACGGTCAGCCCCAGCATTTT. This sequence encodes CASSVDRDGQPQHF.

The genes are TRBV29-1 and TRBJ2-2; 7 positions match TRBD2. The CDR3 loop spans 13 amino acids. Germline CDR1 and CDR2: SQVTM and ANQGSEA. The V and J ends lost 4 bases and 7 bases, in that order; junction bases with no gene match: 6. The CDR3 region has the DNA TGCAGCGTTGTAATAGCGGGCTTCGGGGAGCTGTTTTTT. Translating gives CSVVIAGFGELFF.

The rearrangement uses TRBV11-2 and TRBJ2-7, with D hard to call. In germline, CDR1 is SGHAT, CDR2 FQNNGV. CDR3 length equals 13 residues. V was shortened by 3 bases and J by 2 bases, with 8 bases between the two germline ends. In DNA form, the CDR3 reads TGTGCCAGCAGCTTGGCGGTTACCTACGAGCAGTACTTC. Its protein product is CASSLAVTYEQYF.

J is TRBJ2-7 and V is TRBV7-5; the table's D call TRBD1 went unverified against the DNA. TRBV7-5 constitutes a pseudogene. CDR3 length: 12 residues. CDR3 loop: CVRSFSRNEQYF. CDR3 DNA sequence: TGTGTCAGAAGCTTCTCCAGGAACGAGCAGTACTTC.

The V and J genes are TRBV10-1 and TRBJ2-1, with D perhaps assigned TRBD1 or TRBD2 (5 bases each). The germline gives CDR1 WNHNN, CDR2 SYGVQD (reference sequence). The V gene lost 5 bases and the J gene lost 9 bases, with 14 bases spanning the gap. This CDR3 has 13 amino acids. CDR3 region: CASSSPGTREQFF. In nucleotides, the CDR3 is TGCGCCAGCAGTTCACCAGGGACCCGTGAGCAGTTCTTC.

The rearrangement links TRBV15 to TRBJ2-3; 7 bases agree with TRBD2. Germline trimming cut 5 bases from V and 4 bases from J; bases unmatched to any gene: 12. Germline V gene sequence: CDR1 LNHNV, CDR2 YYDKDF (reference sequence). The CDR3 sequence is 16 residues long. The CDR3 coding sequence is TGTGCCACCAGCGGGGGACTAAAAAATCCCGCAGATACGCAGTATTTT. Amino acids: CATSGGLKNPADTQYF.